This T cell receptor beta chain derives from a study of human T cells and chemical hapten exposure. TCRdb called the 5' RACE reads again in MiXCR, with one record for every CDR3 protein. The sample records fewer than 150,000 distinct CDR3 sequences, approximately 19% being singletons. Unfractionated whole blood served as the source for total RNA extraction. This clonotype has just a few counts. This TCR was recovered from a human donor in good health.

DNA for the CDR3: TGTGCCACCCTTAGACTGCCGTCGGGGGCCAACGTCCTGACTTTC. This translates into CATLRLPSGANVLTF. The V gene is TRBV6-5, the J gene TRBJ2-6; no clear D gene. Looked up from germline, CDR1 is MNHEY and CDR2 is SVGAGI. Trimming took off 10 bases at V and 4 bases at J, with 17 bases between the two ends. The CDR3 is 15 amino acids.